The 14 T cell receptor beta chains below all came from one sample that was sequenced in a study of regulatory T cells in long-lasting Graves disease. Documented time point: persistent/refractory GD, antithyroid drugs over 5 years with positive TRAb. RNA from PBMCs was the source of the TCR library. Construction of TCR beta libraries relied on iRepertoire HTBI primers and on Arm-PCR targeting CDR3 regions. Each CDR3 protein is one row after TCRdb ran MiXCR on the multiplex PCR reads. Of a few hundred thousand distinct CDR3 sequences in the sample, 22% were seen once. The source material was peripheral blood mononuclear cells (PBMCs), sampled when the disease was refractory, from a patient treated with antithyroid drugs. These receptors all stem from a female donor with Graves disease.

This clonotype was detected ten times or more. The gene calls are TRBV11-2 and TRBJ2-2; TRBD2 agrees at 11 bases. This CDR3 contains 16 residues. The V gene end was trimmed by 1 base and the J gene end by 4 bases; junction bases not matched to a gene: 2. Per the germline V gene, CDR1 is SGHAT and CDR2 is FQNNGV. CDR3 sequence reads: CASSLGLAGLTGELFF. The CDR3 region has the DNA TGTGCCAGCAGCTTAGGACTAGCGGGACTCACCGGGGAGCTGTTTTTT. Full variable domain (rest looked up from reference TRBV11-2 and TRBJ2-2): EAGVAQSPRYKIIEKRQSVAFWCNPISGHATLYWYQQILGQGPKLLIQFQNNGVVDDSQLPKDRFSAERLKGVDSTLKIQPAKLEDSAVYLCASSLGLAGLTGELFFGEGSRLTVL.

This chain connects TRBV5-1 to TRBJ2-2; 7 nucleotides agree with TRBD2. The CDR3 is made up of 16 amino acids. From germline, CDR1 is SGHRS and CDR2 YFSETQ. Losses at the gene ends were 0 bases for V and 6 bases for J; bases not matched to a gene: 8. In DNA, the CDR3 is TGCGCCAGCAGCTTGGCTGCGCAGGGAGGGGCCGGGGAGCTGTTTTTT. Its protein is CASSLAAQGGAGELFF.

This clonotype was recorded a few times. The genes are TRBV30 and TRBJ1-5; D uncertain. V was shortened by 2 bases and J by 5 bases, with 13 bases between the two germline ends. Per the germline V gene, CDR1 is GTSNPN and CDR2 is SVGIG (reference sequence). The CDR3 loop spans 14 amino acids. CDR3 DNA sequence: TGTGCCTGGAGTAACGCAGGCGGGTATCAGCCCCAGCATTTT. It translates to CAWSNAGGYQPQHF.

This clonotype was seen more than once but under ten times. CDR3 sequence: CASSLLALAVTYEQYF. For the CDR3, the DNA is TGTGCCAGCAGCTTGCTTGCACTAGCGGTGACCTACGAGCAGTACTTC. The gene calls are TRBV5-5 and TRBJ2-7; 8 bases are a match to TRBD2. This CDR3 comprises 16 residues. Trimming cost V 1 base and J 2 bases; bases outside gene matches: 8. Per germline, CDR1 SGHKS and CDR2 YYEKEE (reference sequence). Based on the CDR3 plus reference TRBV5-5 and TRBJ2-7, the full variable domain is DAGVTQSPTHLIKTRGQQVTLRCSPISGHKSVSWYQQVLGQGPQFIFQYYEKEERGRGNFPDRFSARQFPNYSSELNVNALLLGDSALYLCASSLLALAVTYEQYFGPGTRLTVT.

This sequence joins TRBV7-2 and TRBJ1-2; unclear D gene. The germline V gene encodes CDR1 SGHTA and CDR2 FQGNSA. The CDR3 has 16 amino acids. V shed 5 bases and J shed 7 bases, with 23 bases lying between them. The CDR3 DNA reads TGTGCCAGCAGCCCAGTGTGGGTTGCGAGCCCCATTGGCTACACCTTC. Translated: CASSPVWVASPIGYTF.

This clonotype was counted only a few times. Since a much larger clone is just one base distant, this may be a read error. The chain has TRBV28 and TRBJ1-2; TRBD1 is a possible D gene (5 bases). Per the germline V gene, CDR1 is MDHEN and CDR2 is SYDVKM. This CDR3 has 15 residues. Trimming took 6 bases from V and 6 from J, leaving 20 bases between them. CDR3 loop: CASSTGGGGNHGYTF. CDR3 nucleotides: TGTGCCAGCAGCACCGGGGGGGGAGGGAACCATGGCTACACCTTC.

The rearrangement links TRBV9 to TRBJ2-1; 10 positions agree with TRBD2. Germline loops: CDR1 SGDLS, CDR2 YYNGEE. J lost 8 bases, V lost 4 bases, and 6 bases had no gene match. This CDR3 contains 14 residues. The CDR3 nucleotides are TGTGCCAGCAGCCCTAGGACTAGCGGCGATGAGCAGTTCTTC. This sequence encodes CASSPRTSGDEQFF. The entire variable domain, with the rest obtained from reference TRBV9 and TRBJ2-1, is as follows: DSGVTQTPKHLITATGQRVTLRCSPRSGDLSVYWYQQSLDQGLQFLIQYYNGEERAKGNILERFSAQQFPDLHSELNLSSLELGDSALYFCASSPRTSGDEQFFGPGTRLTVL.

This sequence joins TRBV7-9 and TRBJ2-5, with D perhaps matching TRBD1 (5 bases). V lost 5 bases, J lost 5 bases, and 21 bases lay in between. Per germline, CDR1 SEHNR and CDR2 FQNEAQ (reference sequence). This CDR3 region has 16 residues. CDR3 sequence (DNA): TGTGCCAGCAGCATGGGCCCAGGGCTCGCGTCGGAGACCCAGTACTTC. The encoded protein is CASSMGPGLASETQYF.

V is TRBV19 and J is TRBJ2-7, with no clear D. The length of the CDR3 is 13 residues. Germline V lookup: CDR1 LNHDA, CDR2 SQIVND (reference sequence). The ends were cut back, 6 bases at V and 0 bases at J, with 9 bases in the middle. The CDR3 region is CASRVIYSYEQYF. Written as DNA, the CDR3 is TGTGCCAGTAGGGTTATCTACTCCTACGAGCAGTACTTC. The whole variable domain, filled in from reference TRBV19 and TRBJ2-7, reads DGGITQSPKYLFRKEGQNVTLSCEQNLNHDAMYWYRQDPGQGLRLIYYSQIVNDFQKGDIAEGYSVSREKKESFPLTVTSAQKNPTAFYLCASRVIYSYEQYFGPGTRLTVT.

The chain couples TRBV20-1 to TRBJ2-2; 12 bases are shared with TRBD2. J gave up 6 bases and V 2 bases, and 7 bases lay outside the gene matches. The length of the CDR3 is 16 residues. Germline CDR1 reads DFQATT; CDR2 reads SNEGSKA (reference sequence). CDR3 residues: CSARSLTSGRPGELFF. CDR3 DNA sequence: TGCAGTGCTAGATCATTGACTAGCGGGAGACCCGGGGAGCTGTTTTTT.

This clonotype has a handful of counts. V usage is TRBV6-2 or TRBV6-3 and J usage is TRBJ2-7; TRBD2 matches at 7 bases. Germline CDR1 is MNHEY and CDR2 is SVGEGT. The CDR3 contains 15 residues. The V gene end was trimmed by 0 bases and the J gene end by 0 bases; junction bases not matched to a gene: 2. This chain's CDR3 is CASSYSSGASYEQYF. As DNA, the CDR3 is TGTGCCAGCAGTTACTCGAGCGGGGCCTCCTACGAGCAGTACTTC.

The J gene is TRBJ2-5, the V gene TRBV5-1; D gene ambiguous. This CDR3 has 13 amino acids. CDR1 SGHRS and CDR2 YFSETQ come from the germline V gene. Trimming removed 4 bases from V and 5 bases from J, with 12 bases in between. The CDR3 reads CASSGDASETQYF. The DNA for the CDR3 is TGCGCCAGCAGCGGGGATGCGTCGGAGACCCAGTACTTC.

Ten or more counts support this clonotype. The chain has TRBV6-1 and TRBJ2-7; 10 bases line up with TRBD1. The CDR3 loop spans 14 amino acids. Per germline, CDR1 MNHNS and CDR2 SASEGT. Trimming at V came to 7 bases and at J to 2 bases, leaving 5 bases not matched to a gene. For the CDR3, the DNA is TGTGCCAGCACCACCGGGACAGGGGCCTACGAGCAGTACTTC. As protein: CASTTGTGAYEQYF.

This clonotype showed up many times. The chain is built from TRBV3-1 and TRBJ1-2; 7 nucleotides match TRBD1. With V trimmed by 4 bases and J by 4 bases, 6 bases remained unmatched. The germline CDR1 and CDR2 sequences are LGHDT and YNNKEL (reference sequence). The CDR3 loop spans 14 amino acids. CDR3 sequence: CASSPTGSSYGYTF. The CDR3 DNA follows: TGTGCCAGCAGCCCGACAGGGTCGAGCTATGGCTACACCTTC.